Each of the 25 T cell receptor beta chains below was sequenced from the same sample in a study of T cell repertoires in cytomegalovirus infection. These receptors' targets are unknown. TCRdb analysed the reads with MiXCR anew, one entry per CDR3 protein. Here the sample spans hundreds of thousands of distinct CDR3 sequences, roughly 30% being singletons. The specimen was cultured PBMCs, collected from culture after CMV antigen stimulation. Receptors were obtained from a human donor in good health (CMV status not recorded). Some clones in this sample may be carry-over from other donors' samples.

This clonotype was counted a few times. This chain connects TRBV13 to TRBJ1-1, with D unresolved. Trimming removed 5 bases at V and 8 bases at J, with 18 bases between. Germline V CDR1 and CDR2: PRHDT, FYEKMQ (reference sequence). The CDR3 is 14 amino acids. CDR3 nucleotide sequence: TGTGCCAGCAGCCCCAAGGGAGATGTACCCGAAGCTTTCTTT. It yields the protein CASSPKGDVPEAFF.

This clonotype was recorded at least ten times. The chain has TRBV6-1 and TRBJ1-3, with TRBD1 matching 7 bases. V gave up 4 bases and J gave up 0 bases; unmatched junction bases: 9. The germline gives CDR1 MNHNS, CDR2 SASEGT. The CDR3 sequence is 17 residues long. Written as DNA, the CDR3 is TGTGCCAGCAGTGGTGGACAGGTTTGGCCCTCTGGAAACACCATATATTTT. Residues: CASSGGQVWPSGNTIYF.

This clonotype was seen more than once but under ten times. The rearrangement links TRBV6-1 to TRBJ2-7, with 8 bases identical to TRBD2. V gave up 1 base and J gave up 2 bases; unmatched junction bases: 7. CDR3 size: 16 residues. Germline V CDR1 and CDR2: MNHNS, SASEGT. CDR3 DNA sequence: TGTGCCAGCAGTGAAGATTTAGCGGGGAGGCCCTACGAGCAGTACTTC. Protein: CASSEDLAGRPYEQYF.

The V and J genes are TRBV6-2 or TRBV6-3 and TRBJ1-6; no reliable D call. The CDR3 has 12 residues. V was clipped by 2 bases and J by 7 bases, with 3 bases between them. CDR1 MNHEY and CDR2 SVGEGT come from the germline V gene. In DNA form, the CDR3 reads TGTGCCAGCAGTTACCTGAATTCACCCCTCCACTTT. Residues: CASSYLNSPLHF.

The gene calls are TRBV4-3 and TRBJ2-3; D tentatively reads TRBD1 or TRBD2 (5 bases each). The CDR3 loop spans 13 amino acids. Germline-derived CDR1 and CDR2 are LGHNA and YSLEER. The germline V and J ends were trimmed by 0 bases and 8 bases, with 9 bases remaining between them. The CDR3 region is CASSQEGVGTQYF. In nucleotides, the CDR3 is TGCGCCAGCAGCCAAGAGGGGGTGGGTACGCAGTATTTT.

The chain employs TRBV29-1 and TRBJ2-7; TRBD1 matches at 8 bases. The CDR3 totals 15 residues. V gave up 2 bases and J gave up 3 bases; unmatched junction bases: 9. Germline values: CDR1 SQVTM, CDR2 ANQGSEA. The CDR3 protein is CSVENRGQGHYEQYF. As DNA, the CDR3 is TGCAGCGTTGAAAATCGAGGACAGGGACACTACGAGCAGTACTTC.

The chain carries TRBV20-1 and TRBJ1-1; D uncertain. V lost 5 bases, J lost 2 bases, and 9 bases lay in between. The CDR3 consists of 12 residues. Germline V CDR1 and CDR2: DFQATT, SNEGSKA (reference sequence). In DNA form, the CDR3 reads TGCAGTGCTTGGGTCCTAAACACTGAAGCTTTCTTT. This sequence encodes CSAWVLNTEAFF.

This clonotype turned up a few times. The rearrangement uses TRBV7-2 and TRBJ2-1; 9 bases fit TRBD2. CDR3 length: 14 amino acids. Germline loops: CDR1 SGHTA, CDR2 FQGNSA. After removal of 9 bases from V and 3 bases from J, the junction contained 6 bases not matched to a gene. The CDR3 is CASRREGVYNEQFF. The DNA for the CDR3 is TGTGCCAGTCGGCGGGAGGGGGTCTACAATGAGCAGTTCTTC.

This clonotype was picked up a small number of times. This rearrangement joins TRBV5-4 to TRBJ1-3; D ambiguous. This CDR3 contains 17 residues. Germline CDR1 reads SGHNT; CDR2 reads YYREEE (reference sequence). Trimming removed 4 bases from V and 0 bases from J, with 17 bases in between. CDR3 nucleotides: TGTGCCAGCAGCCCGGGAACCGGCAGAAGCTCTGGAAACACCATATATTTT. Amino acids: CASSPGTGRSSGNTIYF.

The chain recombines TRBV15 with TRBJ2-4, with 7 positions matching TRBD1. Per germline, CDR1 LNHNV and CDR2 YYDKDF (reference sequence). The CDR3 consists of 15 residues. V trimming: 0 bases; J trimming: 8 bases; junction bases outside the gene matches: 7. The CDR3 protein is CATSRDRQGNDIQYF. Here the CDR3 DNA reads TGTGCCACCAGCAGAGATCGACAGGGAAATGACATTCAGTACTTC.

The gene calls are TRBV12-3 or TRBV12-4 and TRBJ1-1, with D unresolved. Trimming left V 8 bases short and J 7 bases short, with 11 bases between. The CDR3 totals 11 residues. CDR3 loop: CASGRVGEAFF. For the CDR3, the DNA is TGTGCCAGCGGCCGCGTCGGTGAAGCTTTCTTT.

V usage is TRBV5-6 and J usage is TRBJ2-3, with TRBD1 identical over 8 bases. This CDR3 spans 14 amino acids. The germline CDR1 and CDR2 sequences are SGHDT and YYEEEE. Trimming cost V 3 bases and J 4 bases; bases outside gene matches: 4. The chain's CDR3 is CASSSLQGADTQYF. CDR3 nucleotide sequence: TGTGCCAGCAGCTCCTTACAGGGGGCAGATACGCAGTATTTT.

In DNA, the CDR3 is TGTGCCAGCAGCCTACATTTATCGCCTAATGAAAAACTGTTTTTT. Protein product: CASSLHLSPNEKLFF. The V and J genes are TRBV7-6 and TRBJ1-4; D uncertain. The CDR3 runs 15 residues. Trimming removed 5 bases at V and 3 bases at J, with 13 bases between. Germline V CDR1 and CDR2: SGHVS, FNYEAQ.

The chain employs TRBV20-1 and TRBJ2-3; no reliable D call. The CDR3 totals 13 residues. V was pared by 3 bases and J by 5 bases, with 12 bases between. The germline gives CDR1 DFQATT, CDR2 SNEGSKA (reference sequence). The CDR3 protein is CSASHGSRDTQYF. The CDR3 region has the DNA TGCAGTGCTAGTCACGGTAGTAGAGATACGCAGTATTTT.

The chain joins TRBV11-2 to TRBJ1-6; the D is unclear. V lost 1 base and J lost 9, with 13 bases in between. Germline loops: CDR1 SGHAT, CDR2 FQNNGV. This CDR3 has 15 residues. The DNA for the CDR3 is TGTGCCAGCAGCTTAGGTCCCAGGTCTTTTTCACCCCTCCACTTT. Encoded protein: CASSLGPRSFSPLHF.

This clonotype was picked up a small number of times. This chain links TRBV9 with TRBJ2-7; 10 bases are shared with TRBD2. CDR3 size: 14 residues. V shed 1 base and J 5 bases; nucleotides not matched to a gene: 3. Germline assignment: CDR1 SGDLS and CDR2 YYNGEE. CDR3 in DNA: TGTGCCAGCAGCGTATCTAGCGGGAGCAACGAGCAGTACTTC. It codes for CASSVSSGSNEQYF.

The CDR3 nucleotides are TGTGCCAGCAGCCCATCCGAAACAGCTTACGAGCAGTACTTC. Amino acids: CASSPSETAYEQYF. The rearrangement links TRBV7-6 to TRBJ2-7; D call uncertain. Trimming stripped 5 bases from V and 4 bases from J, with 15 bases between. The CDR3 length is 14 residues. Germline CDR1 and CDR2: SGHVS and FNYEAQ.

This chain connects TRBV7-6 to TRBJ2-7, with 13 nucleotides matching TRBD2. J lost 9 bases, V lost 8 bases, and 7 bases had no gene match. Per the germline V gene, CDR1 is SGHVS and CDR2 is FNYEAQ. This CDR3 comprises 13 residues. CDR3 sequence: CASPGLAGRGQYF. The CDR3 DNA is TGTGCCAGCCCGGGACTAGCGGGACGCGGGCAGTACTTC.

This clonotype was detected only once. V is TRBV5-1 and J is TRBJ2-7; perhaps D is TRBD1 or TRBD2 (5 bases each). Trimming cost V 3 bases and J 6 bases, with 28 bases left between them. The CDR3 covers 18 residues. Per germline, CDR1 SGHRS and CDR2 YFSETQ. The DNA of the CDR3 is TGCGCCAGCAGCTCGCCGGGACCCACGTTGAGAAGTTCTACCGAGCAGTACTTC. Amino acid sequence: CASSSPGPTLRSSTEQYF.

The chain couples TRBV7-2 to TRBJ1-1; 10 positions match TRBD1. The CDR3 runs 14 residues. Germline V lookup: CDR1 SGHTA, CDR2 FQGNSA. V gave up 2 bases and J gave up 7 bases; unmatched junction bases: 4. The CDR3 here is CASSLQDRGLEAFF. The DNA of the CDR3 is TGTGCCAGCAGCTTACAAGACAGGGGGCTTGAAGCTTTCTTT.

The table lists this clonotype with a few counts. CDR3 nucleotides: TGTGCCAGCAGCTTAGACGGGGGGCGGTACTGGGACATTCAGTACTTC. It is translated as CASSLDGGRYWDIQYF. The chain combines TRBV7-9 with TRBJ2-4; D is perhaps TRBD2 (7 bases). Germline CDR1 reads SEHNR; CDR2 reads FQNEAQ (reference sequence). Trimming removed 1 base at V and 8 bases at J, with 18 bases between. This CDR3 is built from 16 residues.

This chain connects TRBV19 to TRBJ2-3; D assignment may be TRBD1 or TRBD2 (7 bases each). Per germline, CDR1 LNHDA and CDR2 SQIVND (reference sequence). The length of the CDR3 is 16 residues. The V end was cut by 6 bases, the J end by 3 bases, with 19 bases between. CDR3 sequence (DNA): TGTGCCAGTAGCCAGACAGGGAGGGGTAGGACAGATACGCAGTATTTT. Its protein product is CASSQTGRGRTDTQYF.

V and J are TRBV20-1 and TRBJ2-4, with 11 bases fitting TRBD2. Germline loops: CDR1 DFQATT, CDR2 SNEGSKA (reference sequence). The CDR3 contains 17 residues. J lost 1 base, V lost 5 bases, and 10 bases had no gene match. The CDR3 here is CSAPPSSGRLAKNIQYF. The CDR3 coding sequence is TGCAGTGCTCCACCGTCTAGCGGGAGGCTCGCCAAAAACATTCAGTACTTC.

The J gene is TRBJ1-2, the V gene TRBV10-3; D gene unclear. The CDR3 sequence is 14 residues long. Trimming took 11 bases from V and 5 from J, leaving 21 bases between them. CDR1 and CDR2 (germline): ENHRY, SYGVKD. This CDR3 is CAFREEGKIYGYTF. CDR3 nucleotides: TGTGCCTTCCGAGAGGAAGGGAAAATTTATGGCTACACCTTC.

The chain is built from TRBV4-1 and TRBJ1-5; D is undetermined. Trimming cost V 3 bases and J 1 base, with 16 bases left between them. The CDR3 is 17 amino acids. Germline CDR1 and CDR2: MGHRA and YSYEKL. CDR3 region: CASSQGGRGPSNQPQHF. In DNA form, the CDR3 reads TGCGCCAGCAGCCAGGGCGGGAGAGGGCCAAGCAATCAGCCCCAGCATTTT.